One sample yielded the 27 T cell receptor beta chains listed below, sequenced in a study of blood T cell repertoires in COVID-19. Repertoires were generated with immunoSEQ multiplex PCR, while TCRdb's copy carries only in-frame clones and drops some. The data contain 150,000 to 180,000 clones, about three quarters of them singletons. Sequenced material: peripheral blood. These receptors were taken from a man at least 80 years old with acute or convalescent COVID-19.

The V call is TRBV10-3, the J call TRBJ2-7; D remains unclear. V lost 4 bases to trimming and J lost 2 bases, with 9 bases between them. Germline values: CDR1 ENHRY, CDR2 SYGVKD. CDR3 length: 13 amino acids. This CDR3 reads CAISGTVAYEQYF. The CDR3 DNA reads TGTGCCATCAGTGGCACGGTAGCCTACGAGCAGTACTTC.

The chain combines TRBV9 with TRBJ1-2, with a possible D match to TRBD1 (5 bases). The germline V and J ends were trimmed by 4 bases and 9 bases, with 16 bases remaining between them. From germline, CDR1 is SGDLS and CDR2 YYNGEE. The CDR3 runs 13 residues. The CDR3 DNA is TGTGCCAGCAGCCTGGACATAGGCTCTCGCTACACCTTC. Its protein product is CASSLDIGSRYTF.

The genes are TRBV19 and TRBJ2-3; TRBD1 might be the D (6 bases). The CDR3 consists of 13 residues. Trimming took 3 bases from V and 6 from J, leaving 10 bases between them. Germline V lookup: CDR1 LNHDA, CDR2 SQIVND (reference sequence). The CDR3, as DNA: TGTGCCAGTAGTATGTCAGGGGCTGATACGCAGTATTTT. It specifies CASSMSGADTQYF.

The rearrangement joins TRBV18 to TRBJ2-5, with D perhaps TRBD1 (6 bases). The CDR3 sequence is 15 residues long. The V end was cut by 2 bases, the J end by 2 bases, with 12 bases between. Germline CDR1 and CDR2: KGHSH and LQKENI. The CDR3 reads CASSPFPGEQETQYF. The CDR3 DNA reads as TGTGCCAGCTCACCATTTCCAGGGGAGCAAGAGACCCAGTACTTC. The variable domain in full, completed from reference TRBV18 and TRBJ2-5, reads NAGVMQNPRHLVRRRGQEARLRCSPMKGHSHVYWYRQLPEEGLKFMVYLQKENIIDESGMPKERFSAEFPKEGPSILRIQQVVRGDSAAYFCASSPFPGEQETQYFGPGTRLLVL.

This clone was seen ten or more times. The chain has TRBV19 and TRBJ1-5; D gene uncertain. The V and J ends lost 4 bases and 14 bases respectively, with 12 bases between them. CDR3 size: 11 residues. Germline V gene lookup returns CDR1 LNHDA and CDR2 SQIVND (reference sequence). The CDR3 DNA reads TGTGCCAGTAGTAACCTTCAGGTAGAGCATTTT. The encoded protein is CASSNLQVEHF.

The CDR3 reads CATSDLAGGDGYGYTF. The CDR3 nucleotides read TGTGCCACCAGTGATTTGGCAGGGGGCGATGGCTATGGCTACACCTTC. This chain links TRBV24-1 with TRBJ1-2; 8 bases map to TRBD1. The CDR3 loop spans 16 amino acids. V lost 0 bases to trimming and J lost 4 bases; unmatched junction nucleotides: 6. The germline V gene has CDR1 KGHDR and CDR2 SFDVKD.

J is TRBJ2-3 and V is TRBV18; no firm D call. The ends were cut back, 2 bases at V and 2 bases at J, with 8 bases in the middle. Germline V lookup: CDR1 KGHSH, CDR2 LQKENI. The CDR3 spans 14 residues. The CDR3 loop reads CASSPRRHTDTQYF. CDR3 bases: TGTGCCAGCTCACCAAGGCGGCACACAGATACGCAGTATTTT.

The chain uses TRBV29-1 and TRBJ2-3, with TRBD2 identical over 7 bases. The germline V gene has CDR1 SQVTM and CDR2 ANQGSEA. V was clipped by 3 bases and J by 8 bases; unmatched bases: 11. The CDR3 runs to 14 residues. The CDR3 reads CSVEERGERVTQYF. Here the CDR3 DNA reads TGCAGCGTTGAGGAGCGGGGAGAGCGAGTTACGCAGTATTTT.

The V gene is TRBV11-3, the J gene TRBJ2-1, with TRBD1 matching 9 bases. CDR3 length equals 16 residues. The trim removed 3 bases at V and 4 bases at J, leaving 7 bases unmatched. Germline CDR1 is SGHNT and CDR2 is YENEEA. This chain's CDR3 is CASSLSSGTGYNEQFF. The CDR3 bases are TGTGCCAGCAGCTTGTCCTCCGGGACAGGGTACAATGAGCAGTTCTTC.

The gene calls are TRBV6-1 and TRBJ1-5; D is possibly TRBD1 (5 bases). V was cut by 2 bases and J by 3 bases, with 11 bases left in between. CDR1 is MNHNS and CDR2 is SASEGT in the germline V gene. The CDR3 has 15 residues. The DNA of the CDR3 is TGTGCCAGCAGTGAAACTCCAGGGTACAATCAGCCCCAGCATTTT. It codes for CASSETPGYNQPQHF.

This chain links TRBV4-3 with TRBJ1-2, with D perhaps TRBD1 (5 bases). V shed 2 bases and J shed 8 bases, with 18 bases lying between them. Per the germline V gene, CDR1 is LGHNA and CDR2 is YSLEER. This CDR3 has 15 amino acids. The CDR3 loop is CASSQTPGGSEGYTF. The CDR3 DNA follows: TGCGCCAGCAGCCAAACTCCCGGGGGGTCTGAGGGCTACACCTTC.

The sample holds one count of this clone. The V gene is TRBV30, the J gene TRBJ2-5; D not certain. From germline, CDR1 is GTSNPN and CDR2 SVGIG (reference sequence). The CDR3 consists of 11 residues. The V gene lost 8 bases and the J gene lost 5 bases, with 12 bases spanning the gap. CDR3 sequence (DNA): TGTGCCAGAGGTGGGTCGGAGACCCAGTACTTC. Translation: CARGGSETQYF.

The J gene is TRBJ1-5, the V gene TRBV30; D may be TRBD1 (5 bases). The length of the CDR3 is 14 residues. The germline CDR1 and CDR2 sequences are GTSNPN and SVGIG (reference sequence). The V end was cut by 3 bases, the J end by 6 bases, with 15 bases between. For the CDR3, the DNA is TGTGCCTGGAGCGCCGGAGGGGAAGCTCAGCCCCAGCATTTT. This translates into CAWSAGGEAQPQHF.

This clone has just one count. The rearrangement uses TRBV11-1 and TRBJ2-7; TRBD2 aligns across 9 bases. Trimming removed 1 base from V and 3 bases from J; junction bases left unmatched: 4. The germline CDR1 and CDR2 sequences are SGHAT and FQDESV (reference sequence). CDR3 length: 15 residues. The CDR3 nucleotides are TGTGCCAGCAGCTTAGTTGAGCGGGGGGTCTACGAGCAGTACTTC. Encoded protein: CASSLVERGVYEQYF.

This sequence joins TRBV6-5 and TRBJ1-1; D gene ambiguous. This CDR3 contains 15 residues. CDR1 and CDR2 (germline): MNHEY, SVGAGI. Trimming stripped 6 bases from V and 1 base from J, with 15 bases between. CDR3: CASRSGWSENTEAFF. The CDR3 DNA is TGTGCCAGCAGATCGGGATGGTCCGAGAACACTGAAGCTTTCTTT.

This chain connects TRBV10-1 to TRBJ2-5; 7 nucleotides line up with TRBD1. CDR3 length: 14 amino acids. Germline assignment: CDR1 WNHNN and CDR2 SYGVQD (reference sequence). With V trimmed by 6 bases and J by 3 bases, 7 bases remained unmatched. This CDR3 is CASSPGQQKETQYF. The CDR3 bases are TGCGCCAGCAGCCCGGGACAGCAAAAAGAGACCCAGTACTTC.

The rearrangement joins TRBV9 to TRBJ2-2; D is ambiguous. Germline CDR1 reads SGDLS; CDR2 reads YYNGEE. This CDR3 region has 11 residues. Trimming took off 4 bases at V and 9 bases at J, with 7 bases between the two ends. CDR3 DNA sequence: TGTGCCAGCAGCCCTTCCCGGGAGCTGTTTTTT. Translated: CASSPSRELFF.

This rearrangement joins TRBV6-1 to TRBJ2-7; TRBD1 is a possible D gene (5 bases). Germline assignment: CDR1 MNHNS and CDR2 SASEGT. This CDR3 is built from 13 residues. V was trimmed by 3 bases and J by 3 bases, leaving 9 bases between them. CDR3 nucleotides: TGTGCCAGCAGTGATCAGGGTTTCTACGAGCAGTACGTC. Translated: CASSDQGFYEQYV.

V and J are TRBV2 and TRBJ1-3, with D possibly being TRBD1 (6 bases). CDR1 and CDR2 from the germline V gene are SNHLY and FYNNEI. Trimming left V 5 bases short and J 4 bases short, with 12 bases between. CDR3 length equals 14 residues. The CDR3 region is CASSSAGAGNTIYF. CDR3 coding DNA: TGTGCCAGCAGTTCTGCAGGGGCGGGAAACACCATATATTTT.

This clone has just a few counts. The chain carries TRBV11-3 and TRBJ2-2; no definite D call. CDR1 is SGHNT and CDR2 is YENEEA in the germline V gene. Trimming left V 1 base short and J 13 bases short, with 13 bases between. The CDR3 loop spans 13 amino acids. CDR3: CASSLVGPRRLFF. In DNA form, the CDR3 reads TGTGCCAGCAGCTTAGTTGGGCCAAGACGGCTGTTTTTT.

The chain has TRBV5-5 and TRBJ1-2; D is uncertain. CDR3 size: 15 residues. The ends were cut back, 4 bases at V and 8 bases at J, with 21 bases in the middle. In germline, CDR1 is SGHKS, CDR2 YYEKEE (reference sequence). CDR3 region: CASSRQRTSREGYTF. The CDR3, as DNA: TGTGCCAGCAGCCGGCAGAGAACGTCTCGGGAGGGCTACACCTTC. The full variable domain, with the rest looked up from reference TRBV5-5 and TRBJ1-2, is DAGVTQSPTHLIKTRGQQVTLRCSPISGHKSVSWYQQVLGQGPQFIFQYYEKEERGRGNFPDRFSARQFPNYSSELNVNALLLGDSALYLCASSRQRTSREGYTFGSGTRLTVV.

V gene TRBV5-1 combines with J gene TRBJ2-7, with TRBD1 matching 7 bases. V dropped 0 bases and J dropped 2; count of bases not matched to a gene: 2. Germline CDR1 SGHRS, CDR2 YFSETQ. The CDR3 is 14 amino acids. This CDR3 reads CASSLEGATYEQYF. The CDR3 DNA is TGCGCCAGCAGCTTGGAGGGGGCGACCTACGAGCAGTACTTC. Supplemented by reference TRBV5-1 and TRBJ2-7, the full variable domain reads KAGVTQTPRYLIKTRGQQVTLSCSPISGHRSVSWYQQTPGQGLQFLFEYFSETQRNKGNFPGRFSGRQFSNSRSEMNVSTLELGDSALYLCASSLEGATYEQYFGPGTRLTVT.

The rearrangement links TRBV19 to TRBJ2-3; unclear D gene. From germline, CDR1 is LNHDA and CDR2 SQIVND (reference sequence). Trimming took 0 bases from V and 5 from J, leaving 15 bases between them. The CDR3 contains 16 residues. CDR3 nucleotide sequence: TGTGCCAGTAGTATAGAAACGGCTCGGAGCGAAGATACGCAGTATTTT. It specifies CASSIETARSEDTQYF.

In this sample, this clone turned up a few times. The genes are TRBV11-2 and TRBJ2-3, with TRBD2 matching 11 bases. CDR3 length: 19 residues. With 4 bases clipped from V and 0 bases from J, the junction kept 12 bases outside the gene matches. Germline CDR1 reads SGHAT; CDR2 reads FQNNGV. In DNA form, the CDR3 reads TGTGCCAGCAGCTCTAGGGCCGGGACTAGCGGTCCTAGCACAGATACGCAGTATTTT. It yields the protein CASSSRAGTSGPSTDTQYF. Variable domain in full (rest from reference TRBV11-2 and TRBJ2-3): EAGVAQSPRYKIIEKRQSVAFWCNPISGHATLYWYQQILGQGPKLLIQFQNNGVVDDSQLPKDRFSAERLKGVDSTLKIQPAKLEDSAVYLCASSSRAGTSGPSTDTQYFGPGTRLTVL.

This chain uses TRBV10-3 with TRBJ1-1; 8 nucleotides align to TRBD1. The CDR3 sequence is 14 residues long. Germline assignment: CDR1 ENHRY and CDR2 SYGVKD. Unmatched junction bases numbered 5, after V lost 6 bases and J lost 2 bases. CDR3 loop: CAISKGQANTEAFF. The CDR3 DNA reads as TGTGCCATCAGCAAGGGACAGGCTAACACTGAAGCTTTCTTT.

V gene TRBV18 combines with J gene TRBJ1-2; weak D call: TRBD1 (6 bases). The CDR3 totals 17 residues. The V gene's germline CDR1 is KGHSH and CDR2 LQKENI. V was shortened by 3 bases and J by 4 bases, with 21 bases between the two germline ends. The CDR3 DNA reads TGTGCCAGCTCACCGCCGACAGGTCGAGACACTTCCTATGGCTACACCTTC. Residues: CASSPPTGRDTSYGYTF.

This clone occurred a few times. This chain uses TRBV4-3 with TRBJ2-7; D ambiguous. The V end lost 0 bases, the J end lost 4 bases, and 19 bases lay between the germline ends. Looked up from germline, CDR1 is LGHNA and CDR2 is YSLEER. The CDR3 is 17 residues long. The CDR3 DNA is TGCGCCAGCAGCCAAGACCGGAACCTCGGTGGGCCTTACGAGCAGTACTTC. It encodes CASSQDRNLGGPYEQYF.